The 26 T cell receptor beta chains listed next were all sequenced from one sample in a study of shared clonotypes between healthy human individuals. TCRdb's table, derived via immunoSEQ multiplex PCR, lists solely in-frame clones and lacks some. The sample includes 1,500,000 or so clones, around 97% of them seen just once. What was sequenced was naive CD4+ T cells sorted from blood. Subset described: CD45RA+ positively selected. The receptor set was obtained from a man aged 25-45 years in good health.

V and J are TRBV11-2 and TRBJ1-1; no firm D call. Trimming took 5 bases from V and 2 from J, leaving 12 bases between them. CDR1 and CDR2 (germline): SGHAT, FQNNGV. The CDR3 length is 14 residues. CDR3 sequence: CASSPRGINTEAFF. The CDR3 nucleotides are TGTGCCAGCAGCCCCCGCGGTATAAACACTGAAGCTTTCTTT.

The chain links TRBV28 to TRBJ1-1; no clear D gene. The CDR3 has 14 residues. Germline CDR1 is MDHEN and CDR2 is SYDVKM. V gave up 6 bases and J gave up 0 bases, with 11 bases separating them. The CDR3 spells CASSRGLLNTEAFF. The DNA for the CDR3 is TGTGCCAGCAGCAGAGGACTATTGAACACTGAAGCTTTCTTT.

V and J are TRBV28 and TRBJ1-5; possibly TRBD1 for D (5 bases). V was pared by 4 bases and J by 6 bases, with 19 bases between. Germline V lookup: CDR1 MDHEN, CDR2 SYDVKM. The CDR3 loop spans 16 amino acids. The CDR3 bases are TGTGCCAGCAGTTCCCATAAGAGAGGGGCGCTTCAGCCCCAGCATTTT. Protein product: CASSSHKRGALQPQHF. Full variable domain (outside the CDR3, taken from reference TRBV28 and TRBJ1-5): DVKVTQSSRYLVKRTGEKVFLECVQDMDHENMFWYRQDPGLGLRLIYFSYDVKMKEKGDIPEGYSVSREKKERFSLILESASTNQTSMYLCASSSHKRGALQPQHFGDGTRLSIL.

This rearrangement joins TRBV7-9 to TRBJ1-1; D unclear. V was trimmed by 4 bases and J by 1 base, leaving 13 bases between them. There are 15 residues in the CDR3. CDR1 is SEHNR and CDR2 is FQNEAQ in the germline V gene (reference sequence). The CDR3, as DNA: TGTGCCAGCAGCTCCGAAGGGCGGAGGAACACTGAAGCTTTCTTT. Its translation: CASSSEGRRNTEAFF.

The chain recombines TRBV25-1 with TRBJ2-5; perhaps TRBD1 as D (6 bases). This CDR3 has 14 residues. V dropped 1 base and J dropped 13 bases, with 19 bases sitting between them. Germline V CDR1 and CDR2: MGHDK, SYGVNS. The CDR3 DNA follows: TGTGCCAGCAGTGAATTAATAGTAGGACAGCACCTGTACTTC. Translated: CASSELIVGQHLYF.

A single count supports this clone. This chain connects TRBV5-1 to TRBJ2-5, with 9 bases matching TRBD2. Germline values: CDR1 SGHRS, CDR2 YFSETQ. The CDR3 spans 15 residues. J gave up 5 bases and V 4 bases, and 9 bases lay outside the gene matches. The CDR3 sequence: CASSRLADPRETQYF. In nucleotides, the CDR3 is TGCGCCAGCAGCAGACTAGCGGACCCCCGGGAGACCCAGTACTTC. The entire variable domain, with the rest obtained from reference TRBV5-1 and TRBJ2-5, is as follows: KAGVTQTPRYLIKTRGQQVTLSCSPISGHRSVSWYQQTPGQGLQFLFEYFSETQRNKGNFPGRFSGRQFSNSRSEMNVSTLELGDSALYLCASSRLADPRETQYFGPGTRLLVL.

For the CDR3, the DNA is TGTGCCATCAACCAAGGACAGGGGAGTTCCTACGAGCAGTACTTC. This sequence encodes CAINQGQGSSYEQYF. The rearrangement links TRBV10-3 to TRBJ2-7, with 9 bases matching TRBD1. V dropped 7 bases and J dropped 1; count of bases not matched to a gene: 8. CDR1 and CDR2 (germline): ENHRY, SYGVKD. The CDR3 sequence is 15 residues long.

V is TRBV4-1 and J is TRBJ2-3, with 9 bases aligning to TRBD1. The germline gives CDR1 MGHRA, CDR2 YSYEKL. Unmatched junction bases numbered 5, after V lost 4 bases and J lost 3 bases. The CDR3 is 15 amino acids. CDR3 protein: CASSLWDRETDTQYF. DNA of the CDR3: TGCGCCAGCAGCCTCTGGGACAGGGAAACAGATACGCAGTATTTT.

This chain joins TRBV5-1 and TRBJ1-1; D unresolved. Trimming shortened V by 5 bases and J by 1 base, and 15 bases separated the two germline ends. The CDR3 runs to 15 residues. Germline CDR1 and CDR2: SGHRS and YFSETQ. CDR3 nucleotides: TGCGCCAGCAGTCCCGACTCACGAGCGAACACTGAAGCTTTCTTT. This codes for CASSPDSRANTEAFF.

The rearrangement joins TRBV7-9 to TRBJ2-5; D ambiguous. The CDR3 runs 13 residues. Looked up from germline, CDR1 is SEHNR and CDR2 is FQNEAQ (reference sequence). V lost 1 base and J 7 bases, leaving 10 bases between the germline ends. In DNA form, the CDR3 reads TGTGCCAGCAGCTTAGAATCCCCGGGGACCCAGTACTTC. Protein: CASSLESPGTQYF.

This sequence joins TRBV15 and TRBJ2-1, with D tentatively TRBD2 (6 bases). V was clipped by 3 bases and J by 0 bases, with 15 bases between them. The CDR3 contains 17 residues. The germline gives CDR1 LNHNV, CDR2 YYDKDF (reference sequence). The CDR3 nucleotides are TGTGCCACCAGCAGTGGGGTGGGACTTCGCTCCTACAATGAGCAGTTCTTC. Residues: CATSSGVGLRSYNEQFF.

Here the CDR3 reads CASGYVGDQPQHF. For the CDR3, the DNA is TGTGCCAGCGGGTACGTTGGGGATCAGCCCCAGCATTTT. V usage is TRBV7-9 and J usage is TRBJ1-5; D uncertain. Germline CDR1 reads SEHNR; CDR2 reads FQNEAQ (reference sequence). V gave up 8 bases and J gave up 5 bases, with 13 bases separating them. This CDR3 contains 13 residues.

CDR3 coding DNA: TGTGCCAGCAGTGACCCAGCGGGAGGGCCTTCGGAGCAGTTCTTC. Protein: CASSDPAGGPSEQFF. The rearrangement uses TRBV6-6 and TRBJ2-1, with 10 bases lining up with TRBD2. The CDR3 is 15 amino acids. CDR1 is MNHNY and CDR2 is SVGAGI in the germline V gene (reference sequence). The ends lost 5 bases at V and 10 bases at J; junction bases unmatched: 11.

Details on this clone: The sample contains more than one DNA sequence encoding this CDR3. The chain links TRBV7-2 to TRBJ2-5; D is uncertain. From germline, CDR1 is SGHTA and CDR2 FQGNSA. The ends were cut back, 6 bases at V and 1 base at J, with 3 bases in the middle. This CDR3 is 11 amino acids long. DNA for the CDR3: TGTGCCAGCAGTTTCCAAGAGACCCAGTACTTC. It encodes CASSFQETQYF.

The chain has TRBV6-1 and TRBJ2-7; no firm D call. From germline, CDR1 is MNHNS and CDR2 SASEGT. The CDR3 loop spans 11 amino acids. Trimming cost V 4 bases and J 6 bases, with 7 bases left between them. The CDR3 DNA follows: TGTGCCAGCAGTGTCAGCCCCGAGCAGTACTTC. The encoded protein is CASSVSPEQYF.

This clone has a single count. The rearrangement links TRBV5-1 to TRBJ2-7; D is unclear. V was pared by 0 bases and J by 0 bases, with 10 bases between. Germline-derived CDR1 and CDR2 are SGHRS and YFSETQ. The CDR3 consists of 15 residues. The CDR3 coding sequence is TGCGCCAGCAGCTTGGAGGTTTACAGCTCCTACGAGCAGTACTTC. Protein sequence: CASSLEVYSSYEQYF.

The V gene is TRBV6-5, the J gene TRBJ2-1, with D possibly TRBD1 on 5 matching bases. The CDR3 is made up of 14 amino acids. CDR1 is MNHEY and CDR2 is SVGAGI in the germline V gene. The V gene lost 7 bases and the J gene lost 3 bases, with 13 bases spanning the gap. CDR3 nucleotides: TGTGCCAGCAACCACAGGAAGCACTACAATGAGCAGTTCTTC. This sequence encodes CASNHRKHYNEQFF.

This sequence joins TRBV9 and TRBJ2-7; 12 bases align to TRBD2. After removal of 4 bases from V and 1 base from J, the junction contained 9 bases not matched to a gene. The CDR3 runs 17 residues. CDR1 and CDR2 from the germline V gene are SGDLS and YYNGEE. The CDR3 DNA follows: TGTGCCAGCAGCCCCCGACTAGCGGGAGTTTTTTCCTACGAGCAGTACTTC. It specifies CASSPRLAGVFSYEQYF.

Regarding this clone: This specimen includes other DNA sequences encoding the same CDR3. CDR3 region: CASSLRGVETQYF. The DNA of the CDR3 is TGTGCCAGCAGTTTAAGAGGGGTAGAGACCCAGTACTTC. The chain is built from TRBV28 and TRBJ2-5; D possibly matches TRBD1 or TRBD2 (5 bases each). Germline-derived CDR1 and CDR2 are MDHEN and SYDVKM. The CDR3 runs 13 residues. V shed 2 bases and J shed 4 bases, with 8 bases lying between them.

This sequence joins TRBV5-4 and TRBJ1-2; perhaps TRBD1 as D (5 bases). V was clipped by 1 base and J by 5 bases, with 12 bases between them. CDR1 and CDR2 (germline): SGHNT, YYREEE (reference sequence). The CDR3 is 14 amino acids. The CDR3 DNA is TGTGCCAGCAGCTTGCAGGGAACGCATTATGGCTACACCTTC. It codes for CASSLQGTHYGYTF.

The chain employs TRBV28 and TRBJ2-7, with 10 nucleotides matching TRBD2. This CDR3 comprises 14 residues. Germline trimming cut 3 bases from V and 6 bases from J; bases unmatched to any gene: 5. Germline V gives CDR1 MDHEN, CDR2 SYDVKM. The CDR3 sequence: CASSFQREGSEQYF. The DNA of the CDR3 is TGTGCCAGCAGTTTTCAGCGGGAGGGCAGCGAGCAGTACTTC.

This chain connects TRBV5-1 to TRBJ2-3; D uncertain. Germline CDR1 SGHRS, CDR2 YFSETQ. CDR3 length equals 14 residues. The V gene lost 4 bases and the J gene lost 0 bases, with 9 bases spanning the gap. CDR3 sequence: CASSVQTSTDTQYF. DNA of the CDR3: TGCGCCAGCAGCGTCCAAACTAGCACAGATACGCAGTATTTT.

The chain carries TRBV7-9 and TRBJ2-3; TRBD1 matches 9 bases. CDR3 length: 16 residues. The V gene end was trimmed by 4 bases and the J gene end by 3 bases; junction bases not matched to a gene: 8. In germline, CDR1 is SEHNR, CDR2 FQNEAQ (reference sequence). This CDR3 is CASSSNRGLVTDTQYF. The CDR3 nucleotides read TGTGCCAGCAGCTCGAACAGGGGGCTAGTAACAGATACGCAGTATTTT.

The V and J genes are TRBV7-2 and TRBJ2-3, with 14 bases lining up with TRBD2. CDR3 size: 16 residues. V trimming: 6 bases; J trimming: 6 bases; junction bases outside the gene matches: 8. Germline V CDR1 and CDR2: SGHTA, FQGNSA. The chain's CDR3 is CASRQTSGRGGDTQYF. The CDR3, as DNA: TGTGCCAGCAGACAGACTAGCGGGAGGGGAGGGGATACGCAGTATTTT.

This clone has just a few counts. The chain recombines TRBV28 with TRBJ1-5; D perhaps matches TRBD1 (6 bases). V lost 6 bases and J 6 bases, leaving 18 bases between the germline ends. Germline CDR1 MDHEN, CDR2 SYDVKM. The CDR3 is 15 residues long. Here the CDR3 DNA reads TGTGCCAGCAGCGCAGGGGCAACTTGGGGTCAGCCCCAGCATTTT. It translates to CASSAGATWGQPQHF.

The chain joins TRBV7-8 to TRBJ2-5; 9 bases agree with TRBD2. This CDR3 spans 14 amino acids. Germline CDR1 SGHVS, CDR2 FQNEAQ. The V gene end was trimmed by 3 bases and the J gene end by 3 bases; junction bases not matched to a gene: 2. CDR3: CASSFGGREETQYF. In DNA, the CDR3 is TGTGCCAGCAGCTTCGGCGGGAGGGAAGAGACCCAGTACTTC.